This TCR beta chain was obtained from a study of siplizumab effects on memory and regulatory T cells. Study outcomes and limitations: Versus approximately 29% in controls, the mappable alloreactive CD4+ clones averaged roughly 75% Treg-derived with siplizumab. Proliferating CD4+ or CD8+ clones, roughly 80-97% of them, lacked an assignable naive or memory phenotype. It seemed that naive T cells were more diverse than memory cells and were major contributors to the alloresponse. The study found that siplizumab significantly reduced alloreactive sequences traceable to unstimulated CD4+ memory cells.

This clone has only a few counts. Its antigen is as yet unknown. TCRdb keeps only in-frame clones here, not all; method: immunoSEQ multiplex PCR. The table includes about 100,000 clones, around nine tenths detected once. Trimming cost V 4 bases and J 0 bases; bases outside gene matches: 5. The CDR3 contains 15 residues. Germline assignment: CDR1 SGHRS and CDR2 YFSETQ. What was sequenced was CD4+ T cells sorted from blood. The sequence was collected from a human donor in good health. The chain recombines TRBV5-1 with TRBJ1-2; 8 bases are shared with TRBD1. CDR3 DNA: TGCGCCAGCAGCAAAGGACAGGGAGCTAACTATGGCTACACCTTC. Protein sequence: CASSKGQGANYGYTF.